One sample yielded the 20 T cell receptor beta chains listed below, sequenced in a study of T cell repertoires in cytomegalovirus infection. TCRdb passed the reads through MiXCR, listing each CDR3 protein once. Of about 340,000 distinct CDR3 sequences in the sample, roughly 29% were seen once. Antigens of these TCRs are unknown. The sequencing used cultured PBMCs, collected from culture after CMV antigen stimulation. Source of these receptors: a human donor in good health (CMV status not recorded). Some clones in this sample may be carry-over from other donors' samples.

This clonotype was picked up a small number of times. This sequence joins TRBV4-2 and TRBJ2-2; TRBD1 matches at 8 bases. This CDR3 spans 15 amino acids. The ends lost 2 bases at V and 7 bases at J; junction bases unmatched: 6. Germline V lookup: CDR1 LGHNA, CDR2 YNFKEQ. CDR3 bases: TGTGCCAGCAGCCAACCCGACAGGGGTGACGGGGAGCTGTTTTTT. This translates into CASSQPDRGDGELFF.

The chain combines TRBV2 with TRBJ2-3; unclear D gene. CDR1 SNHLY and CDR2 FYNNEI come from the germline V gene. There are 16 residues in the CDR3. V was shortened by 6 bases and J by 1 base, with 17 bases between the two germline ends. CDR3 sequence (DNA): TGTGCCAGCAGATCCCCGATAGCTGCCGGCACAGATACGCAGTATTTT. It specifies CASRSPIAAGTDTQYF.

This clonotype appeared many times. The V gene is TRBV7-2, the J gene TRBJ2-4; 8 bases line up with TRBD2. The CDR3 loop spans 16 amino acids. Germline V gives CDR1 SGHTA, CDR2 FQGNSA. The trim removed 3 bases at V and 3 bases at J, leaving 7 bases unmatched. The chain's CDR3 is CASSLGGRLDKNIQYF. DNA of the CDR3: TGTGCCAGCAGCTTGGGCGGGAGGTTGGACAAAAACATTCAGTACTTC.

This clonotype was seen a few times. The V call is TRBV28, the J call TRBJ2-3, with D tentatively TRBD1 (6 bases). CDR3 length equals 15 residues. The germline V and J ends were trimmed by 3 bases and 5 bases, with 15 bases remaining between them. CDR1 is MDHEN and CDR2 is SYDVKM in the germline V gene. CDR3 coding DNA: TGTGCCAGCAGTTTGAATCAGGGGTCCGTAGATACGCAGTATTTT. Amino acids: CASSLNQGSVDTQYF. Combining the CDR3 with reference TRBV28 and TRBJ2-3 gives the whole variable domain DVKVTQSSRYLVKRTGEKVFLECVQDMDHENMFWYRQDPGLGLRLIYFSYDVKMKEKGDIPEGYSVSREKKERFSLILESASTNQTSMYLCASSLNQGSVDTQYFGPGTRLTVL.

There are a few counts of this clonotype. V is TRBV5-1 and J is TRBJ1-1; D is possibly TRBD1 (5 bases). V was trimmed by 5 bases and J by 6 bases, leaving 8 bases between them. The CDR3 length is 11 residues. Germline CDR1 and CDR2: SGHRS and YFSETQ. DNA for the CDR3: TGCGCCAGCAGGGCAGGGTCTGAAGCTTTCTTT. Amino acids: CASRAGSEAFF.

This clonotype appeared a few times. The chain combines TRBV11-2 with TRBJ2-5; maybe TRBD1 (6 bases). The CDR3 loop spans 15 amino acids. Germline-derived CDR1 and CDR2 are SGHAT and FQNNGV. V was clipped by 5 bases and J by 2 bases, with 15 bases between them. The CDR3 sequence: CASSVTGPGQETQYF. The CDR3 coding sequence is TGTGCCAGCAGCGTTACAGGGCCCGGGCAAGAGACCCAGTACTTC.

This clonotype occurred a few times. V and J are TRBV7-9 and TRBJ2-3; the D gene is possibly TRBD2 (5 bases). V lost 7 bases and J 11 bases, leaving 13 bases between the germline ends. CDR1 and CDR2 from the germline V gene are SEHNR and FQNEAQ (reference sequence). CDR3 length: 11 amino acids. CDR3 sequence: CASNPFRGQYF. In DNA, the CDR3 is TGTGCCAGCAACCCTTTTCGGGGGCAGTATTTT.

This clonotype was detected a few times. The rearrangement links TRBV19 to TRBJ2-1; 12 bases align to TRBD2. Germline V gene sequence: CDR1 LNHDA, CDR2 SQIVND (reference sequence). Losses at the gene ends were 7 bases for V and 8 bases for J; bases not matched to a gene: 6. The CDR3 runs to 14 residues. The CDR3 loop reads CASTLTSGSDEQFF. In nucleotides, the CDR3 is TGTGCCAGTACCCTGACTAGCGGGAGCGATGAGCAGTTCTTC.

This clonotype was seen more than once but under ten times. The chain recombines TRBV5-4 with TRBJ1-2, with 7 bases identical to TRBD1. CDR1 is SGHNT and CDR2 is YYREEE in the germline V gene (reference sequence). J lost 2 bases, V lost 6 bases, and 7 bases had no gene match. The CDR3 consists of 14 residues. The CDR3 DNA is TGTGCCAGCAACACGGGACAGTCAAACTATGGCTACACCTTC. Translating gives CASNTGQSNYGYTF.

The V call is TRBV12-3 or TRBV12-4, the J call TRBJ1-2; 11 nucleotides align to TRBD1. The CDR3 extends over 18 amino acids. The J segment lost 4 bases and the V segment lost 5 bases, leaving 15 bases of the junction unmatched. DNA of the CDR3: TGTGCCAGCAGTCCCAGGAGACTCCTGGACAGGGGGCCCTATGGCTACACCTTC. Its translation: CASSPRRLLDRGPYGYTF.

The gene calls are TRBV6-6 and TRBJ1-5; possibly TRBD1 for D (6 bases). The CDR3 sequence is 15 residues long. V was trimmed by 4 bases and J by 7 bases, leaving 17 bases between them. Germline V gene data show CDR1 as MNHNY and CDR2 as SVGAGI (reference sequence). The CDR3 here is CASSSTGTGGQPQHF. Here the CDR3 DNA reads TGTGCCAGCAGTTCGACAGGAACGGGAGGGCAGCCCCAGCATTTT.

At least ten counts were recorded for this clonotype. This sequence joins TRBV20-1 and TRBJ1-2, with D perhaps TRBD1 (5 bases). V lost 5 bases and J 4 bases, leaving 17 bases between the germline ends. This CDR3 is 14 amino acids long. From germline, CDR1 is DFQATT and CDR2 SNEGSKA (reference sequence). Here the CDR3 reads CSASSLSGTYGYTF. DNA for the CDR3: TGCAGTGCTTCCTCGTTATCGGGGACCTATGGCTACACCTTC.

The chain has TRBV30 and TRBJ1-4; unclear D gene. Trimming left V 2 bases short and J 2 bases short, with 9 bases between. CDR1 and CDR2 from the germline V gene are GTSNPN and SVGIG (reference sequence). This CDR3 region has 14 residues. The CDR3, as DNA: TGTGCCTGGAGTACGCGGAGGACTAATGAAAAACTGTTTTTT. Translated: CAWSTRRTNEKLFF.

This clonotype was counted a single time. One base away lies a much larger clone, so this may be a sequencing read error. V is TRBV19 and J is TRBJ2-3, with TRBD2 matching 9 bases. CDR1 is LNHDA and CDR2 is SQIVND in the germline V gene (reference sequence). The junction had 8 bases not matched to a gene; V was cut back by 1 base and J by 6 bases. The CDR3 length is 16 residues. The CDR3 sequence is CASSIVGSGRHDTQYF. The CDR3 region has the DNA TGTGCCAGTAGTATAGTTGGTAGCGGGAGACATGATACGCAGTATTTT.

The chain has TRBV4-1 and TRBJ2-1, with 8 bases fitting TRBD1. Trimming cost V 4 bases and J 8 bases; bases outside gene matches: 7. The CDR3 runs 14 residues. Looked up from germline, CDR1 is MGHRA and CDR2 is YSYEKL. The CDR3 DNA reads as TGCGCCAGCAGCCGTGGGACAGGTACTGATGAGCAGTTCTTC. Its protein is CASSRGTGTDEQFF.

This clonotype has only a few counts. The chain uses TRBV7-4 and TRBJ2-7; 8 bases align to TRBD1. J gave up 3 bases and V 6 bases, and 7 bases lay outside the gene matches. CDR3 length equals 14 residues. Germline CDR1 SGHVT, CDR2 SQSDAQ. Here the CDR3 DNA reads TGTGCCAGCAGTTTTCCGGACAGGGTCTACGAGCAGTACTTC. It encodes CASSFPDRVYEQYF.

This clonotype came up a few times. This sequence joins TRBV15 and TRBJ1-1, with D unclear. Germline CDR1 reads LNHNV; CDR2 reads YYDKDF (reference sequence). This CDR3 is 13 amino acids long. The V end was cut by 3 bases, the J end by 0 bases, with 5 bases between. The CDR3 DNA follows: TGTGCCACCAGCAGTACTATGAACACTGAAGCTTTCTTT. It encodes CATSSTMNTEAFF.

This chain joins TRBV15 and TRBJ2-2; 9 nucleotides match TRBD2. V shed 3 bases and J 0 bases; nucleotides not matched to a gene: 8. This CDR3 has 18 amino acids. Germline V CDR1 and CDR2: LNHNV, YYDKDF (reference sequence). CDR3 coding DNA: TGTGCCACCAGCAGTGTTCTAGCGGGGAACTCGAACACCGGGGAGCTGTTTTTT. Translation: CATSSVLAGNSNTGELFF.

This clonotype was seen a handful of times. The V and J genes are TRBV10-3 and TRBJ1-5; tentatively, D is TRBD1 (5 bases). The V end was cut by 2 bases, the J end by 6 bases, with 14 bases between. Germline CDR1 and CDR2: ENHRY and SYGVKD. The CDR3 is made up of 15 amino acids. The CDR3 protein is CAISEKGGVIQPQHF. Here the CDR3 DNA reads TGTGCCATCAGTGAGAAGGGAGGGGTGATTCAGCCCCAGCATTTT.

This clonotype was seen a handful of times. This rearrangement joins TRBV19 to TRBJ1-4; D is unclear. The CDR3 consists of 13 residues. CDR1 and CDR2 from the germline V gene are LNHDA and SQIVND (reference sequence). Trimming pared 3 bases from V and 7 bases from J, leaving 9 bases between. The CDR3 sequence: CASSIVPAEKLFF. In DNA form, the CDR3 reads TGTGCCAGTAGTATCGTTCCGGCTGAAAAACTGTTTTTT. Filled out from reference TRBV19 and TRBJ1-4, the complete variable domain reads DGGITQSPKYLFRKEGQNVTLSCEQNLNHDAMYWYRQDPGQGLRLIYYSQIVNDFQKGDIAEGYSVSREKKESFPLTVTSAQKNPTAFYLCASSIVPAEKLFFGSGTQLSVL.